Ten or more counts support the clone carrying this T cell receptor (beta chain). Its antigen is still unknown. This sample is drawn from a study of human T cells and chemical hapten exposure. Study-wide points: TCRs at high frequency, those above 1 in 1000, did not change with DPC sensitization.

The V end was cut by 5 bases, the J end by 4 bases, with 11 bases between. The CDR3 consists of 13 residues. Per the germline V gene, CDR1 is SGHTA and CDR2 is FQGNSA. TCRdb redid the calling of the RACE reads with MiXCR, one entry per CDR3 protein. Of 70,000 to 90,000 distinct CDR3 sequences detected, about a tenth appear once; the ten largest clones hold roughly 3.7%. Described time point: patch test 3, about 24 weeks after DPC sensitization. Specified treatment: therapeutic diphenylcyclopropenone sensitization with weekly scalp DPC. This rearrangement joins TRBV7-2 to TRBJ1-1; D ambiguous. Here the sequenced sample was whole blood, taken in connection with sensitization to the hapten diphenylcyclopropenone (DPC). This receptor was taken from a woman between 50 and 59 years old with alopecia areata. Some clones in this sample may be carry-over from other donors' samples. This CDR3 is CASSPTWGTEAFF. Written as DNA, the CDR3 is TGTGCCAGCAGCCCTACATGGGGCACTGAAGCTTTCTTT.